This TCR beta chain was recovered during a study of memory CD4+ T cells and cytomegalovirus serostatus (dated by TCRdb to about 2019). Context from the whole study: The 33 healthy Belgian adults in the cohort included 9 who were CMV seropositive and roughly 25 who were CMV seronegative. CD4+ memory TCRbeta repertoires of a Belgian cohort with known cytomegalovirus serostatus were sequenced in order to replicate a published TCR-based CMV serostatus classifier.

The Quick-DNA Microprep Kit was used to extract genomic DNA from the sorted cells. TCRbeta DNA was amplified with the immunoSEQ hsTCRbeta kit following the manufacturer's protocol. TCRbeta libraries were sequenced on an Illumina MiSeq instrument. Under the source paper's analysis protocol: Following removal of out-of-frame sequences, some 2,200,000 distinct TCRbeta sequences were retained, with an average of roughly 62,000 per individual. Each individual was scored using the number of 150 to 200 previously reported CMV-associated TCRbeta sequences that the individual carried and the total number of productive distinct TCRbeta sequences. A beta-binomial model was reimplemented in Python, and scikit-learn random forests with default parameters were trained on data from the US cohort. On the Belgian cohort, classifier performance was reported as the median AUC, along with percentile confidence intervals, across 10,000 bootstrap iterations. As stored in TCRdb, this immuneACCESS dataset retains in-frame rearrangements with V and J assigned. A fraction of the clones does not appear; measured against another copy, unresolved V genes explain less than half of the discrepancy, and the remainder lacks a known reason. V and J calls and clone size are as listed in that table; D and trimming were resolved from the DNA. The sample profile shows over 60,000 clones; approximately 78% of them were found once. Together, the top ten hold around 0.9% of the sample.

Concerning this clone itself: The antigen this receptor binds is unknown. Per-base quality was not reported, and no clone a single base away is much larger than it.

Single viable CD3+CD4+CD8-CD45RO+ cells were sorted as memory CD4+ T cells on a FACSAria II. CMV serostatus was determined with a Roche Elecsys assay detecting serum IgG against CMV pp150, pp28, p38 and p52. After thawing, total CD4+ T cells were enriched by positive selection with CD4 magnetic microbeads. The samples came from a separate study whose specific focus was interrogating the CD4+ T cell memory repertoire. Following standard operating procedures, peripheral blood mononuclear cells were isolated and cryopreserved, while serum was kept at -80 degrees C. Staining used CD3-PerCP (BW264/56), CD4-APC (RPA-T4), CD45RO-PE (UCHT1) and CD8-Pacific Orange (3B5) antibodies, with Sytox blue excluding non-viable cells. The cysteine opens and the phenylalanine closes a CDR3 of 17 amino acids. Only the CDR3 portion is preserved as DNA: 51 bases, with reading frame beginning at the first base. The study at large found these results: A median bootstrapped AUC of around 0.95 with a 95% CI of 0.76-1.00 was achieved on the Belgian cohort by the original-framework classifier. Among the 150 to 200 previously reported CMV-associated TCRbeta sequences, approximately 67 showed up in the CD4+ memory repertoires, with each one found in between one and five individuals. The results were interpreted as suggesting that the CMV-associated TCR signature is largely present in the CD4+ memory repertoire. For CMV serostatus prediction, a median bootstrapped AUC of about 0.96 was reached with the original framework, and a median bootstrapped AUC of 0.91 was reached with a US-trained random forest. Only CD4+CD45RO+ memory cells were sequenced, in contrast to the original study, in which naive and memory CD4+ and CD8+ populations were covered.

The sequence is built from TRBV21-1 and TRBJ2-6; the table calls TRBD2, which could not be checked here. TRBV21-1 is marked as a pseudogene. The source of this sequence is an adult in good health and CMV-seronegative. The material sequenced was memory CD4+ T cells from blood. The CDR3 sequence is CASSAGREVPGANVLTF. The nucleotide sequence reads TGTGCCAGCAGCGCCGGCAGGGAGGTCCCTGGGGCCAACGTCCTGACTTTC.